The sequence of this TCR beta chain was determined in a study of blood T cell repertoires in COVID-19. Study-level information: What the recovered Cohort 3 donors had was two negative PCRs, clearance, or symptom resolution.

Libraries were prepared by immunoSEQ multiplex PCR; TCRdb keeps only in-frame clonotypes and omits some of them. The table has roughly 210,000 clones, more than 75% seen once. The V gene end was trimmed by 5 bases and the J gene end by 14 bases; junction bases not matched to a gene: 13. CDR3 length: 16 residues. Germline lookup yields CDR1 LNHDA and CDR2 SQIVND (reference sequence). This receptor was taken from a young man in a cohort exposed to, infected with or recovered from COVID-19 (not recorded which). The V and J genes are TRBV19 and TRBJ2-3, with 16 bases matching TRBD2. The sample was PBMCs or T cells enriched from blood (not recorded which). CDR3 DNA: TGTGCCAGTAGTCCCCCCCCGGGGACTAGCGGGAGGGTTACGTATTTT. Translating it yields CASSPPPGTSGRVTYF. The complete variable domain, with remaining parts taken from reference TRBV19 and TRBJ2-3, reads DGGITQSPKYLFRKEGQNVTLSCEQNLNHDAMYWYRQDPGQGLRLIYYSQIVNDFQKGDIAEGYSVSREKKESFPLTVTSAQKNPTAFYLCASSPPPGTSGRVTYFGPGTRLTVL.